Listed below are T cell receptor beta chains from one sample, sequenced in a study of T cell responses to AZD1222 COVID-19 vaccine. Generated by immunoSEQ multiplex PCR, the TCRdb table keeps only in-frame clones and is missing some. The data show 83,000 or so clones, with 70% to 90% seen just once and roughly 5% held by the top ten. The sequencing used peripheral blood, collected on day 0 of MenACWY control vaccination. Every receptor here comes from an adult in good health. CDR3s include the opening cysteine and the closing phenylalanine or tryptophan. The D gene is left open where the match is weak. Not every row has a clone size; where given, it reads once, few, many or a size class.

abundance: .; j_gene: TRBJ1-5; v_gene: TRBV7-2; d_gene: .; CDR3aa: CASSDRSSNQPQHF; CDR3nt: TGTGCCAGCAGCGACAGGTCCAGCAATCAGCCCCAGCATTTT
abundance: .; j_gene: TRBJ2-5; v_gene: TRBV7-3; d_gene: TRBD1; CDR3aa: CASSPGTVVGETQYF; CDR3nt: TGTGCCAGCAGCCCCGGGACAGTCGTCGGAGAGACCCAGTACTTC
abundance: .; j_gene: TRBJ1-2; v_gene: TRBV6-5; d_gene: .; CDR3aa: CASSYSDLGGNYGYTF; CDR3nt: TGTGCCAGCAGTTACTCTGACCTTGGCGGTAACTATGGCTACACCTTC
abundance: once; j_gene: TRBJ1-2; v_gene: TRBV28; d_gene: .; CDR3aa: CASSFMGGRYGYTF; CDR3nt: TGTGCCAGCAGCTTCATGGGGGGCCGGTATGGCTACACCTTC
abundance: once; j_gene: TRBJ2-1; v_gene: TRBV3-1/TRBV3-2; d_gene: .; CDR3aa: CASSRLGNNEQFF; CDR3nt: TGTGCCAGCAGCCGTCTGGGAAACAATGAGCAGTTCTTC
abundance: .; j_gene: TRBJ1-2; v_gene: TRBV24-1; d_gene: TRBD1; CDR3aa: CATSEQGRYGYTF; CDR3nt: TGTGCCACCAGTGAACAGGGGCGGTATGGCTACACCTTC
abundance: .; j_gene: TRBJ2-7; v_gene: TRBV28; d_gene: .; CDR3aa: CASSLFLQHYEQYF; CDR3nt: TGTGCCAGCAGTTTATTTCTTCAGCACTACGAGCAGTACTTC
abundance: .; j_gene: TRBJ2-1; v_gene: TRBV9; d_gene: .; CDR3aa: CASSVGRGQSLNEQFF; CDR3nt: TGTGCCAGCAGCGTAGGAAGGGGACAAAGCCTCAATGAGCAGTTCTTC
abundance: .; j_gene: TRBJ2-1; v_gene: TRBV3-1/TRBV3-2; d_gene: .; CDR3aa: CASSRGAASSYNEQFF; CDR3nt: TGTGCCAGCAGCAGGGGAGCGGCTAGCTCCTACAATGAGCAGTTCTTC
abundance: few; j_gene: TRBJ1-4; v_gene: TRBV28; d_gene: .; CDR3aa: CASSVGAAGNEKLFF; CDR3nt: TGTGCCAGCAGTGTTGGGGCAGCGGGTAATGAAAAACTGTTTTTT
abundance: .; j_gene: TRBJ1-2; v_gene: TRBV9; d_gene: .; CDR3aa: CASSSRLGYTF; CDR3nt: TGTGCCAGCAGCTCAAGACTAGGCTACACCTTC
abundance: .; j_gene: TRBJ1-3; v_gene: TRBV2; d_gene: .; CDR3aa: CASSVEDRFSGNTIYF; CDR3nt: TGTGCCAGCAGTGTGGAGGACCGGTTCTCTGGAAACACCATATATTTT
abundance: few; j_gene: TRBJ1-2; v_gene: TRBV12-5; d_gene: TRBD1; CDR3aa: CASGLELGGGYGYTF; CDR3nt: TGTGCTAGTGGTTTGGAATTAGGGGGCGGCTATGGCTACACCTTC
abundance: .; j_gene: TRBJ1-2; v_gene: TRBV7-9; d_gene: .; CDR3aa: CASSLEQGRGYTF; CDR3nt: TGTGCCAGCAGCTTAGAACAGGGTCGAGGCTACACCTTC
abundance: .; j_gene: TRBJ2-1; v_gene: TRBV10-3; d_gene: .; CDR3aa: CAISDGDKPHNEQFF; CDR3nt: TGTGCCATCAGTGACGGTGACAAGCCGCACAATGAGCAGTTCTTC
abundance: .; j_gene: TRBJ2-5; v_gene: TRBV19; d_gene: TRBD1; CDR3aa: CASKDGQGGGETQYF; CDR3nt: TGTGCCAGTAAGGACGGACAGGGAGGTGGAGAGACCCAGTACTTC
abundance: .; j_gene: TRBJ1-4; v_gene: TRBV7-9; d_gene: .; CDR3aa: CASSLSSDGEKLFF; CDR3nt: TGTGCCAGCAGCTTATCCTCGGATGGGGAAAAACTGTTTTTT
abundance: many; j_gene: TRBJ2-7; v_gene: TRBV27; d_gene: TRBD2; CDR3aa: CASSLQGTSGGYEQYF; CDR3nt: TGTGCCAGCAGTTTACAAGGGACTAGCGGAGGGTACGAGCAGTACTTC
abundance: .; j_gene: TRBJ2-1; v_gene: TRBV28; d_gene: .; CDR3aa: CASSSPRGSSYNEQFF; CDR3nt: TGTGCCAGCAGTTCACCGAGGGGGAGCTCCTACAATGAGCAGTTCTTC
abundance: .; j_gene: TRBJ1-5; v_gene: TRBV15; d_gene: .; CDR3aa: CATSIDRSNQPQHF; CDR3nt: TGTGCCACCAGCATCGACAGGAGCAATCAGCCCCAGCATTTT
abundance: .; j_gene: TRBJ2-2; v_gene: TRBV7-9; d_gene: .; CDR3aa: CASLGLSTGELFF; CDR3nt: TGTGCCAGCCTGGGGCTCTCCACCGGGGAGCTGTTTTTT
abundance: .; j_gene: TRBJ2-7; v_gene: TRBV18; d_gene: .; CDR3aa: CASSPGSRVQGEQYF; CDR3nt: TGTGCCAGCTCACCAGGTAGCCGTGTTCAAGGGGAGCAGTACTTC
abundance: .; j_gene: TRBJ2-1; v_gene: TRBV6-2/TRBV6-3; d_gene: TRBD2; CDR3aa: CASSYFGLAGVYEQFF; CDR3nt: TGTGCCAGCAGTTACTTCGGACTAGCGGGAGTCTATGAGCAGTTCTTC
abundance: .; j_gene: TRBJ1-2; v_gene: TRBV2; d_gene: .; CDR3aa: CASSVGQMDGYTF; CDR3nt: TGTGCCAGCAGTGTCGGGCAGATGGATGGCTACACCTTC
abundance: .; j_gene: TRBJ1-6; v_gene: TRBV6-6; d_gene: .; CDR3aa: CASSRTSQDTNNSPLHF; CDR3nt: TGTGCCAGCAGTCGTACATCCCAGGATACCAATAATTCACCCCTCCACTTT
abundance: .; j_gene: TRBJ1-1; v_gene: TRBV29-1; d_gene: .; CDR3aa: CSVEGRANTEAFF; CDR3nt: TGCAGCGTTGAGGGCAGGGCGAACACTGAAGCTTTCTTT
abundance: .; j_gene: TRBJ2-7; v_gene: TRBV7-9; d_gene: .; CDR3aa: CASSGSYEQYF; CDR3nt: TGTGCCAGCAGCGGCTCCTACGAGCAGTACTTC
abundance: .; j_gene: TRBJ1-2; v_gene: TRBV28; d_gene: TRBD1; CDR3aa: CASSLRTGANYGYTF; CDR3nt: TGTGCCAGCAGTTTAAGGACAGGGGCTAACTATGGCTACACCTTC
abundance: .; j_gene: TRBJ2-2; v_gene: TRBV6-2/TRBV6-3; d_gene: .; CDR3aa: CASSFSGELFF; CDR3nt: TGTGCCAGCAGTTTTTCCGGGGAGCTGTTTTTT
abundance: .; j_gene: TRBJ2-7; v_gene: TRBV7-9; d_gene: .; CDR3aa: CASSLEQMNEQYF; CDR3nt: TGTGCCAGCAGCTTAGAACAGATGAACGAGCAGTACTTC
abundance: .; j_gene: TRBJ1-2; v_gene: TRBV28; d_gene: .; CDR3aa: CASSLAVLYGYTF; CDR3nt: TGTGCCAGCAGCCTGGCTGTACTCTATGGCTACACCTTC
abundance: .; j_gene: TRBJ2-7; v_gene: TRBV5-1; d_gene: TRBD2; CDR3aa: CASSLNAGGVYEQYF; CDR3nt: TGCGCCAGCAGCTTGAATGCGGGAGGGGTATACGAGCAGTACTTC
abundance: .; j_gene: TRBJ1-6; v_gene: TRBV25-1; d_gene: .; CDR3aa: CASSADGNSPLHF; CDR3nt: TGTGCCAGCAGTGCCGACGGGAATTCACCCCTCCACTTT
abundance: .; j_gene: TRBJ2-2; v_gene: TRBV11-3; d_gene: .; CDR3aa: CASSSSPRDFNTGELFF; CDR3nt: TGTGCCAGCAGCTCCTCCCCCCGGGACTTTAACACCGGGGAGCTGTTTTTT
abundance: .; j_gene: TRBJ2-3; v_gene: TRBV5-8; d_gene: TRBD1; CDR3aa: CASSGFSGGSRDTQYF; CDR3nt: TGTGCCAGCAGCGGGTTCTCAGGGGGTTCCAGAGATACGCAGTATTTT